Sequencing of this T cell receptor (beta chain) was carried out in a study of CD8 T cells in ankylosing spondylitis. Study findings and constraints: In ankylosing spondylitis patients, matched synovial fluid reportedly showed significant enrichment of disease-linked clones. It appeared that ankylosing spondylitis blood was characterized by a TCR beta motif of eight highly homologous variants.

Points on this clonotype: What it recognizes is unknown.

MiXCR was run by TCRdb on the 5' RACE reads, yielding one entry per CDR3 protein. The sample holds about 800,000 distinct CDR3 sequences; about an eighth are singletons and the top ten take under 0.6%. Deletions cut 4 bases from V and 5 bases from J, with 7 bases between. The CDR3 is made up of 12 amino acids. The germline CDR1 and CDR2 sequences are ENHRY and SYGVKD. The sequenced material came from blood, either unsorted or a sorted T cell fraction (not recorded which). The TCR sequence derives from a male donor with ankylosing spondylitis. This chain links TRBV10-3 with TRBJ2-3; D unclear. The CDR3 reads CAISGGGDTQYF. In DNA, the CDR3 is TGTGCCATCAGTGGTGGCGGAGATACGCAGTATTTT.